Listed below are T cell receptor beta chains from one sample, sequenced in a study of T-cell memory formation after mild COVID-19. MiXCR, applied by TCRdb to the 5' RACE reads, yields one record per CDR3 protein. The sample includes 90,000 to 120,000 distinct CDR3 sequences, approximately 15% seen only once; the top ten take around 43%. The sequenced sample consisted of PBMCs or a T cell subset sorted from them (not recorded which). These receptors all come from a man between 18 and 29 years old who had mild COVID-19 (a few samples of this study predate the infection). Cell type and time point are not known. The CDR3 runs from the conserved cysteine through the conserved F or W. The D gene is left open where the match is weak. Where a row states a size, it is once, few, many or the class of an expanded clone; other rows omit it.

TRBV30	few	TRBJ2-1	NA	CAWSRVFNEQFF	TGTGCCTGGAGCAGGGTCTTTAATGAGCAGTTCTTC
TRBV20-1	few	TRBJ2-1	TRBD2	CSAHLAGGNNEQFF	TGCAGTGCCCACCTAGCGGGGGGCAACAATGAGCAGTTCTTC
TRBV3-1	few	TRBJ2-3	NA	CASSQGGMGWVDTQYF	TGTGCCAGCAGCCAAGGGGGCATGGGTTGGGTAGATACGCAGTATTTT
TRBV6-2/TRBV6-3	few	TRBJ2-1	NA	CASSRDHNEQFF	TGTGCCAGCAGTAGGGACCACAATGAGCAGTTCTTC
TRBV7-9	NA	TRBJ1-2	TRBD1	CASSLEQGAFGYTF	TGTGCCAGCAGCTTAGAACAGGGGGCCTTTGGCTACACCTTC
TRBV28	NA	TRBJ2-5	NA	CASSFRVGESGRETQYF	TGTGCCAGCAGTTTCCGTGTAGGGGAGAGTGGGCGGGAGACCCAGTACTTC
TRBV2	few	TRBJ2-5	TRBD1	CASTKDRGGQETQYF	TGTGCCAGCACCAAAGACAGGGGAGGACAAGAGACCCAGTACTTC
TRBV7-9	NA	TRBJ1-1	NA	CASSPFGNTEAFF	TGTGCCAGCTCCCCTTTCGGGAACACTGAAGCTTTCTTT
TRBV25-1	few	TRBJ2-7	NA	CASSAAYEQYF	TGTGCCAGCAGTGCGGCCTACGAGCAGTACTTC
TRBV20-1	NA	TRBJ2-5	TRBD2	CSASPTSGLKTQYF	TGCAGTGCTTCCCCCACTAGCGGGCTAAAGACCCAGTACTTC
TRBV6-5	many	TRBJ1-1	NA	CASRQGSHTEAFF	TGTGCCAGCCGCCAGGGGAGCCACACTGAAGCTTTCTTT
TRBV18	NA	TRBJ2-1	TRBD2	CASSPSGGAWNEQFF	TGTGCCAGCTCACCTTCCGGGGGGGCTTGGAATGAGCAGTTCTTC
TRBV27	NA	TRBJ2-7	NA	CASRTLRDAHYEQYF	TGTGCCAGCAGGACCCTCCGGGACGCGCACTACGAGCAGTACTTC
TRBV4-1	few	TRBJ1-5	TRBD1	CASSPQGASNQPQHF	TGCGCCAGCAGCCCCCAGGGGGCGAGCAATCAGCCCCAGCATTTT
TRBV4-1	few	TRBJ1-1	NA	CATSLEVNTEAFF	TGCGCCACCAGCCTAGAGGTGAACACTGAAGCTTTCTTT
TRBV15	NA	TRBJ1-2	TRBD1	CATSEGRDRGNGYTF	TGTGCCACCAGCGAAGGCCGGGACAGGGGGAACGGCTACACCTTC
TRBV25-1	few	TRBJ2-5	TRBD2	CASSESGGAEETQYF	TGTGCCAGCAGTGAATCCGGGGGGGCGGAAGAGACCCAGTACTTC
TRBV12-3/TRBV12-4	NA	TRBJ1-2	NA	CASTWGVLGRGYTF	TGTGCCAGCACCTGGGGGGTCCTGGGACGTGGCTACACCTTC